This T cell receptor beta chain was captured in a study of blood T cell repertoires in COVID-19. Study in general: PBMCs, B-cell-depleted T cells, or T cells provided the cDNA or gDNA that made up the material.

This CDR3 region has 13 residues. The V and J ends lost 3 bases and 6 bases respectively, with 11 bases between them. The germline CDR1 and CDR2 sequences are SEHNR and FQNEAQ (reference sequence). Original handling: Nucleated cell counts were estimated from reference gene primer amplification. The method was immunoSEQ multiplex PCR; TCRdb's version includes in-frame clones alone and lacks a portion of them. V, J and clone size were drawn from that table, and D and trimming were deduced from the DNA. The table has approximately 300,000 clones, 86% seen once; the top ten hold 1.6%. Input material: peripheral blood. The chain has TRBV7-9 and TRBJ1-1; a weak D match, TRBD1 (6 bases). This clonotype originated in a woman in her 50s with acute or convalescent COVID-19. CDR3 amino acids: CASSFATGSEAFF. The CDR3 region has the DNA TGTGCCAGCAGCTTCGCGACAGGTTCTGAAGCTTTCTTT.